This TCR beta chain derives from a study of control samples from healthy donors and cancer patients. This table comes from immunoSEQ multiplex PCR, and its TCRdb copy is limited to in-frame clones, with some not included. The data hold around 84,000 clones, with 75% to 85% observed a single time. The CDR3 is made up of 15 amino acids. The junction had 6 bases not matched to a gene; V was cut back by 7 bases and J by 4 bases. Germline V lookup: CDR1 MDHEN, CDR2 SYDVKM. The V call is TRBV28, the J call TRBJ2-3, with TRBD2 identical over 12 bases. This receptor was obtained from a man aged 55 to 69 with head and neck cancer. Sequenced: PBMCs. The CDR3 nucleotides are TGTGCCAGCACTCCCCTAGCGGGAGGGGCAGATACGCAGTATTTT. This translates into CASTPLAGGADTQYF.